This T cell receptor (beta chain) was identified in a study of HIV-infected patients and healthy controls. Whole-study results and caveats: HIV+ repertoires were severely depleted of MAIT alpha-chain CDR3s, unlike healthy controls. Eight alpha and eight beta V genes differed significantly in mean usage between HIV-infected patients and controls.

Reverse transcription used approximately 500 ng RNA and constant-region primers for alpha and beta. Alpha and beta chain libraries were made separately by chain-specific third strand synthesis with multiplexing indices. A single primer pair per chain amplified all rearrangements, with per-molecule barcodes. TCRdb reprocessed the 5' RACE reads via MiXCR and lists one record per CDR3 protein. This sample has about 17,000 distinct CDR3 sequences, with about 5% found just once. The repertoire came from unfractionated whole blood and reflected all unsorted peripheral T cells. As controls, more than 8 uninfected healthy donors gave samples, and several gave two samples around 13 weeks apart. This clonotype has at least ten counts. Antigen unknown. Trimming shortened V by 5 bases and J by 6 bases, and 25 bases separated the two germline ends. The CDR3 is made up of 17 amino acids. Germline V CDR1 and CDR2: SGHTA, FQGNSA.

Source material: blood. This sequence originates from an adult in good health. The genes are TRBV7-2 and TRBJ1-1; tentatively, D is TRBD1 (5 bases). CDR3: CASSNLPGSTTMAEAFF. CDR3 coding DNA: TGTGCCAGCAGCAATTTGCCAGGGAGTACTACGATGGCTGAAGCTTTCTTT.